The 10 T cell receptor beta chains presented below share a single source sample, sequenced in a study of OX40 agonist ivuxolimab in advanced cancers. Profiling relied on immunoSEQ multiplex PCR, and the TCRdb table lists in-frame clones only, not all of them. Of about 82,000 clones in the sample, roughly 86% were seen once. Source: CD4+ or CD8+ T cells sorted from blood, taken in a trial of the OX40 agonist ivuxolimab. The receptors stem from an adult with an advanced solid tumor such as melanoma, head and neck, liver or kidney cancer.

The rearrangement joins TRBV6-1 to TRBJ2-5, with TRBD2 as a possible D gene (5 bases). The better agreement between TRBJ2-7 and the DNA end casts doubt on the J call. Germline V gene sequence: CDR1 MNHNS, CDR2 SASEGT. CDR3 length equals 15 residues. The chain's CDR3 is CASSRAGLISYEQYF. CDR3 sequence (DNA): TGTGCCAGCAGTCGGGCGGGTCTTATTTCCTACGAGCAGTACTTC.

The gene calls are TRBV29-1 and TRBJ1-1; 7 bases are a match to TRBD1. Germline trimming cut 4 bases from V and 3 bases from J; bases unmatched to any gene: 5. There are 13 residues in the CDR3. Germline CDR1 is SQVTM and CDR2 is ANQGSEA. In nucleotides, the CDR3 is TGCAGCGTTGGGGACAGCCAACACACTGAAGCTTTCTTT. Protein: CSVGDSQHTEAFF.

The CDR3 DNA reads TGTGCCAGCAGCTTGGAACAGGGTGATGGCTACACCTTC. Protein: CASSLEQGDGYTF. The chain has TRBV5-4 and TRBJ1-2; a weak D match, TRBD1 (6 bases). The germline V and J ends were trimmed by 0 bases and 6 bases, with 9 bases remaining between them. The CDR3 is 13 amino acids. Per germline, CDR1 SGHNT and CDR2 YYREEE (reference sequence).

The chain joins TRBV18 to TRBJ1-2; D unresolved. Germline V CDR1 and CDR2: KGHSH, LQKENI. Trimming removed 3 bases at V and 7 bases at J, with 15 bases between. The CDR3 spans 14 residues. The CDR3 nucleotides read TGTGCCAGCTCACCTTTAACGGATTCCGGTGGCTACACCTTC. Translating gives CASSPLTDSGGYTF.

The CDR3 sequence: CASSLGTGPYEQYF. In nucleotides, the CDR3 is TGCGCCAGCAGCTTGGGGACAGGGCCCTACGAGCAGTACTTC. V gene TRBV5-1 combines with J gene TRBJ2-5; 8 bases align to TRBD1. Near its end, the DNA agrees better with TRBJ2-7, so the J call may be wrong. Per germline, CDR1 SGHRS and CDR2 YFSETQ. The length of the CDR3 is 14 residues.

The chain uses TRBV7-8 and TRBJ2-7; D perhaps matches TRBD1 (6 bases). V was trimmed by 5 bases and J by 6 bases, leaving 14 bases between them. Germline CDR1 is SGHVS and CDR2 is FQNEAQ. This CDR3 comprises 13 residues. The CDR3 loop reads CASSHSTGSEQYF. Here the CDR3 DNA reads TGTGCCAGCAGCCACTCGACAGGCAGCGAGCAGTACTTC.

The gene calls are TRBV5-1 and TRBJ2-2, with D perhaps matching TRBD1 (5 bases). Trimming shortened V by 3 bases and J by 8 bases, and 14 bases separated the two germline ends. This CDR3 spans 14 amino acids. Germline V gene lookup returns CDR1 SGHRS and CDR2 YFSETQ. The DNA for the CDR3 is TGCGCCAGCAGCTCCAACCCAGGGCGAGGGGAGCTGTTTTTT. This encodes CASSSNPGRGELFF.

V is TRBV6-4 and J is TRBJ1-3; D call uncertain. Germline V gene sequence: CDR1 MRHNA, CDR2 SNTAGT. This CDR3 region has 16 residues. Between the trimmed V and J ends, which lost 6 bases and 0 bases, there was a span of 15 bases. CDR3 loop: CASSDITVLSGNTIYF. Here the CDR3 DNA reads TGTGCCAGCAGCGATATCACAGTCCTCTCTGGAAACACCATATATTTT.

This clone was seen a single time. V gene TRBV18 combines with J gene TRBJ1-5; D not certain. The CDR3 spans 12 residues. V lost 2 bases and J 6 bases, leaving 5 bases between the germline ends. The germline CDR1 and CDR2 sequences are KGHSH and LQKENI. In nucleotides, the CDR3 is TGTGCCAGCTCACCAGGGTTTCAGCCCCAGCATTTT. Translating gives CASSPGFQPQHF.

V usage is TRBV7-9 and J usage is TRBJ2-2; possible D gene TRBD2, 5 bases. CDR1 SEHNR and CDR2 FQNEAQ come from the germline V gene (reference sequence). V was clipped by 5 bases and J by 1 base, with 8 bases between them. The CDR3 runs to 14 residues. CDR3 nucleotide sequence: TGTGCCAGCAGCCGTGAGGGGAACACCGGGGAGCTGTTTTTT. This codes for CASSREGNTGELFF. Filled out from reference TRBV7-9 and TRBJ2-2, the complete variable domain reads DTGVSQNPRHKITKRGQNVTFRCDPISEHNRLYWYRQTLGQGPEFLTYFQNEAQLEKSRLLSDRFSAERPKGSFSTLEIQRTEQGDSAMYLCASSREGNTGELFFGEGSRLTVL.